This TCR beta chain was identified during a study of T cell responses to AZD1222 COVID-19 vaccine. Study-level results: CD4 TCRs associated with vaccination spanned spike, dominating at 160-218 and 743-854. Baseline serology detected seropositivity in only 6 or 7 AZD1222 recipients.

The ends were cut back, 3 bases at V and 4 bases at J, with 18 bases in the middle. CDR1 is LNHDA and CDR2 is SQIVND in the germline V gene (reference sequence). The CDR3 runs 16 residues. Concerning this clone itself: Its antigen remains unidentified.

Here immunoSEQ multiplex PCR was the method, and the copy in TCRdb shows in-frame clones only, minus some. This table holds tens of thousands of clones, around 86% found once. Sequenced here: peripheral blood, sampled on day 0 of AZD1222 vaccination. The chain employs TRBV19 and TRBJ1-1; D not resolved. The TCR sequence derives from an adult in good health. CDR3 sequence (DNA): TGTGCCAGTAGTATGCCTTCAGGCGGTTTCTCCACTGAAGCTTTCTTT. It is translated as CASSMPSGGFSTEAFF.